These T cell receptor beta chains were read from a single sample in a study of OX40 agonist ivuxolimab in advanced cancers. Repertoires were generated with immunoSEQ multiplex PCR, while TCRdb's copy carries only in-frame clones and drops some. Of nearly 80,000 clones listed, approximately 85% are singletons. The sample was CD4+ or CD8+ T cells sorted from blood, taken in a trial of the OX40 agonist ivuxolimab. These receptors all come from an adult with an advanced solid tumor such as melanoma, head and neck, liver or kidney cancer. Both conserved end residues are part of each CDR3. Fields, in order: D gene, V gene, J gene, CDR3 length, clone size, CDR3 protein, CDR3 DNA. A D gene is named only where the DNA matches it firmly. Clone size is stated in some rows and not others, as once, few, many or a class when expanded.

d_call: NA
v_call: TRBV10-3
j_call: TRBJ1-5
cdr3_length: 15
clone_size: once
cdr3_aa: CAISGEGGRNQPQHF
cdr3_nt: TGTGCCATCAGTGGGGAGGGTGGGCGGAATCAGCCCCAGCATTTT

d_call: NA
v_call: TRBV21-1
j_call: TRBJ2-3
cdr3_length: 17
clone_size: NA
cdr3_aa: CASSKGDTPFQTDTQYF
cdr3_nt: TGTGCCAGCAGCAAAGGGGACACACCATTCCAGACAGATACGCAGTATTTT

d_call: NA
v_call: TRBV12-5
j_call: TRBJ2-7
cdr3_length: 15
clone_size: NA
cdr3_aa: CASAPGYLRSYEQYF
cdr3_nt: TGTGCTAGTGCCCCCGGGTATTTGCGCTCCTACGAGCAGTACTTC

d_call: TRBD2
v_call: TRBV5-1
j_call: TRBJ2-3
cdr3_length: 14
clone_size: NA
cdr3_aa: CASSLGGRADTQYF
cdr3_nt: TGCGCCAGCAGCTTGGGCGGGAGAGCAGATACGCAGTATTTT

d_call: TRBD1
v_call: TRBV6-5
j_call: TRBJ1-2
cdr3_length: 14
clone_size: NA
cdr3_aa: CASSSQGGGYGYTF
cdr3_nt: TGTGCCAGCAGTTCACAGGGGGGGGGCTATGGCTACACCTTC

d_call: TRBD2
v_call: TRBV9
j_call: TRBJ2-2
cdr3_length: 18
clone_size: NA
cdr3_aa: CASSVDWGKAGDTGELFF
cdr3_nt: TGTGCCAGCAGCGTAGATTGGGGAAAAGCGGGGGACACCGGGGAGCTGTTTTTT

d_call: NA
v_call: TRBV6-1
j_call: TRBJ2-1
cdr3_length: 11
clone_size: NA
cdr3_aa: CAAQGRNEQFF
cdr3_nt: TGTGCCGCGCAGGGTCGCAATGAGCAGTTCTTC

d_call: NA
v_call: TRBV28
j_call: TRBJ1-4
cdr3_length: 13
clone_size: NA
cdr3_aa: CASSPPSNEKLFF
cdr3_nt: TGTGCCAGCAGTCCCCCATCCAATGAAAAACTGTTTTTT

d_call: NA
v_call: TRBV7-9
j_call: TRBJ2-3
cdr3_length: 15
clone_size: NA
cdr3_aa: CASSRTYSSTDTQYF
cdr3_nt: TGTGCCAGCAGCCGGACTTACTCTAGCACAGATACGCAGTATTTT

d_call: NA
v_call: TRBV7-9
j_call: TRBJ2-3
cdr3_length: 11
clone_size: once
cdr3_aa: CASSWADTQYF
cdr3_nt: TGTGCCAGCAGCTGGGCAGATACGCAGTATTTT

d_call: NA
v_call: TRBV10-3
j_call: TRBJ1-1
cdr3_length: 13
clone_size: NA
cdr3_aa: CAVSEGRETEAFF
cdr3_nt: TGTGCCGTCTCTGAAGGCAGGGAGACTGAAGCTTTCTTT

d_call: TRBD1
v_call: TRBV4-3
j_call: TRBJ2-2
cdr3_length: 14
clone_size: NA
cdr3_aa: CASRQGADTGELFF
cdr3_nt: TGCGCCAGCAGGCAGGGGGCGGACACCGGGGAGCTGTTTTTT

d_call: NA
v_call: TRBV27
j_call: TRBJ2-7
cdr3_length: 15
clone_size: NA
cdr3_aa: CASSSGQWLSYEQYF
cdr3_nt: TGTGCCAGCAGTTCGGGACAATGGCTAAGCTACGAGCAGTACTTC

d_call: NA
v_call: TRBV6-5
j_call: TRBJ2-7
cdr3_length: 13
clone_size: once
cdr3_aa: CASTGTRTYEQYF
cdr3_nt: TGTGCCAGCACCGGGACAAGGACCTACGAGCAGTACTTC

d_call: NA
v_call: TRBV6-6
j_call: TRBJ2-1
cdr3_length: 13
clone_size: NA
cdr3_aa: CASSYGALSGQFF
cdr3_nt: TGTGCCAGCAGTTACGGCGCCTTGAGTGGGCAGTTCTTC

d_call: NA
v_call: TRBV11-2
j_call: TRBJ1-1
cdr3_length: 15
clone_size: NA
cdr3_aa: CASSFTPRRNTEAFF
cdr3_nt: TGTGCCAGCAGCTTCACCCCACGACGGAACACTGAAGCTTTCTTT

d_call: NA
v_call: TRBV28
j_call: TRBJ2-7
cdr3_length: 15
clone_size: NA
cdr3_aa: CASIARGLASYEQYF
cdr3_nt: TGTGCCAGCATAGCCCGGGGACTCGCTTCCTACGAGCAGTACTTC

d_call: NA
v_call: TRBV28
j_call: TRBJ2-7
cdr3_length: 15
clone_size: NA
cdr3_aa: CASSLEGTFSYEQYF
cdr3_nt: TGTGCCAGCAGTTTAGAGGGCACGTTCTCCTACGAGCAGTACTTC

d_call: NA
v_call: TRBV5-4
j_call: TRBJ2-3
cdr3_length: 14
clone_size: NA
cdr3_aa: CASSAGSLGDTQYF
cdr3_nt: TGTGCCAGCAGCGCCGGGAGTCTGGGGGATACGCAGTATTTT

d_call: TRBD2
v_call: TRBV4-1
j_call: TRBJ2-2
cdr3_length: 16
clone_size: NA
cdr3_aa: CASSHEREPTTGELFF
cdr3_nt: TGCGCCAGCAGCCACGAGCGGGAGCCCACCACCGGGGAGCTGTTTTTT

d_call: NA
v_call: TRBV19
j_call: TRBJ1-5
cdr3_length: 16
clone_size: NA
cdr3_aa: CASSTGAGTSNQPQHF
cdr3_nt: TGTGCCAGTAGTACAGGTGCAGGGACGAGCAATCAGCCCCAGCATTTT

d_call: NA
v_call: TRBV6-6
j_call: TRBJ2-1
cdr3_length: 14
clone_size: NA
cdr3_aa: CASSPSPIGNEQFF
cdr3_nt: TGTGCCAGCAGCCCCTCCCCTATCGGCAATGAGCAGTTCTTC

d_call: NA
v_call: TRBV28
j_call: TRBJ2-7
cdr3_length: 16
clone_size: NA
cdr3_aa: CASSYTGTLGNYEQYF
cdr3_nt: TGTGCCAGCAGCTATACAGGAACCCTAGGGAACTACGAGCAGTACTTC

d_call: NA
v_call: TRBV11-3
j_call: TRBJ1-1
cdr3_length: 12
clone_size: NA
cdr3_aa: CASSPSGTEAFF
cdr3_nt: TGTGCCAGCAGCCCCTCCGGCACTGAAGCTTTCTTT

d_call: NA
v_call: TRBV29-1
j_call: TRBJ1-1
cdr3_length: 13
clone_size: NA
cdr3_aa: CSVVGRTRLEAFF
cdr3_nt: TGCAGCGTTGTAGGTCGGACAAGACTTGAAGCTTTCTTT

d_call: NA
v_call: TRBV11-2
j_call: TRBJ1-2
cdr3_length: 11
clone_size: NA
cdr3_aa: CASSLVGRSTF
cdr3_nt: TGTGCCAGCAGCTTAGTGGGGCGTTCCACCTTC

d_call: TRBD1
v_call: TRBV5-1
j_call: TRBJ2-1
cdr3_length: 14
clone_size: NA
cdr3_aa: CASSPTGGHNEQFF
cdr3_nt: TGCGCCAGCAGCCCGACAGGGGGCCACAATGAGCAGTTCTTC

d_call: NA
v_call: TRBV30
j_call: TRBJ1-4
cdr3_length: 14
clone_size: few
cdr3_aa: CAWSLAEVDEKLFF
cdr3_nt: TGTGCCTGGAGTTTAGCCGAGGTCGATGAAAAACTGTTTTTT

d_call: NA
v_call: TRBV28
j_call: TRBJ1-2
cdr3_length: 13
clone_size: NA
cdr3_aa: CASSEGSGYGYTF
cdr3_nt: TGTGCCAGCAGTGAGGGGAGTGGTTATGGCTACACCTTC

d_call: NA
v_call: TRBV11-3
j_call: TRBJ2-4
cdr3_length: 13
clone_size: once
cdr3_aa: CASSLGGRDIQYF
cdr3_nt: TGTGCCAGCAGCTTAGGAGGGCGCGACATTCAGTACTTC

d_call: TRBD2
v_call: TRBV30
j_call: TRBJ2-7
cdr3_length: 13
clone_size: NA
cdr3_aa: CAWVREGTHEQYF
cdr3_nt: TGTGCCTGGGTGCGGGAGGGAACCCACGAGCAGTACTTC

d_call: TRBD2
v_call: TRBV30
j_call: TRBJ2-1
cdr3_length: 14
clone_size: NA
cdr3_aa: CAWSGLAGSNEQFF
cdr3_nt: TGTGCCTGGAGTGGACTAGCGGGATCCAATGAGCAGTTCTTC

d_call: NA
v_call: TRBV29-1
j_call: TRBJ2-1
cdr3_length: 12
clone_size: once
cdr3_aa: CSVRSSYNEQFF
cdr3_nt: TGCAGCGTTCGCAGCTCCTACAATGAGCAGTTCTTC

d_call: NA
v_call: TRBV6-6
j_call: TRBJ2-1
cdr3_length: 13
clone_size: NA
cdr3_aa: CASSYSNGNEQFF
cdr3_nt: TGTGCCAGCAGTTACTCGAACGGCAATGAGCAGTTCTTC

d_call: NA
v_call: TRBV5-1
j_call: TRBJ1-1
cdr3_length: 16
clone_size: NA
cdr3_aa: CASSLEGRTLNTEAFF
cdr3_nt: TGCGCCAGCAGCTTGGAGGGACGGACACTGAACACTGAAGCTTTCTTT

d_call: NA
v_call: TRBV11-3
j_call: TRBJ2-7
cdr3_length: 14
clone_size: NA
cdr3_aa: CASSLADSSYEQYF
cdr3_nt: TGTGCCAGCAGCTTGGCCGATAGCTCCTACGAGCAGTACTTC

d_call: NA
v_call: TRBV7-3
j_call: TRBJ2-3
cdr3_length: 13
clone_size: once
cdr3_aa: CASSSTATDTQYF
cdr3_nt: TGTGCCAGCAGCTCGACTGCCACAGATACGCAGTATTTT

d_call: TRBD1
v_call: TRBV28
j_call: TRBJ1-1
cdr3_length: 12
clone_size: NA
cdr3_aa: CASRQGRTEAFF
cdr3_nt: TGTGCCAGCAGACAGGGGCGGACTGAAGCTTTCTTT

d_call: NA
v_call: TRBV7-2
j_call: TRBJ2-7
cdr3_length: 13
clone_size: NA
cdr3_aa: CASSLKGVGEQYF
cdr3_nt: TGTGCCAGCAGCTTAAAGGGGGTCGGCGAGCAGTACTTC

d_call: TRBD2
v_call: TRBV7-9
j_call: TRBJ2-1
cdr3_length: 18
clone_size: NA
cdr3_aa: CASSPSLAGEGFDNEQFF
cdr3_nt: TGTGCCAGCAGCCCATCCCTAGCGGGAGAGGGGTTCGACAATGAGCAGTTCTTC

d_call: TRBD2
v_call: TRBV7-2
j_call: TRBJ2-1
cdr3_length: 15
clone_size: NA
cdr3_aa: CASSLSGGLDNEQFF
cdr3_nt: TGTGCCAGCAGCCTGTCGGGGGGGCTGGACAATGAGCAGTTCTTC

d_call: NA
v_call: TRBV5-6
j_call: TRBJ2-7
cdr3_length: 12
clone_size: NA
cdr3_aa: CASSLAGAEQYF
cdr3_nt: TGTGCCAGCAGCTTGGCGGGGGCTGAGCAGTACTTC

d_call: NA
v_call: TRBV19
j_call: TRBJ2-1
cdr3_length: 15
clone_size: NA
cdr3_aa: CASSIDGGSYNEQFF
cdr3_nt: TGTGCCAGTAGTATCGATGGGGGATCCTACAATGAGCAGTTCTTC

d_call: NA
v_call: TRBV21-1
j_call: TRBJ1-2
cdr3_length: 17
clone_size: NA
cdr3_aa: CASSLQFPLQKNYGYTF
cdr3_nt: TGTGCCAGCAGCCTACAGTTCCCCTTACAGAAAAACTATGGCTACACCTTC

d_call: TRBD1
v_call: TRBV6-6
j_call: TRBJ2-5
cdr3_length: 13
clone_size: NA
cdr3_aa: CASRDRGEETQYF
cdr3_nt: TGTGCCAGCCGGGACAGGGGAGAGGAGACCCAGTACTTC